This T cell receptor beta chain emerged from a study of beta chain features in type 1 diabetes. There are a few counts of this clone. The target antigen is unknown. Findings and caveats of the study: Moderate but significant shortening of TCRB CDR3s was recorded in all four CD4+ subsets from Type 1 diabetes patients.

The authors reverse transcribed all of the isolated RNA, so sequencing captured expressed TCRB transcripts. TCRdb's table, derived via immunoSEQ multiplex PCR, lists solely in-frame clones and lacks some. This sample has about 170,000 clones; around 7.8% occur once, and the top ten carry roughly 0.97%. V lost 4 bases and J lost 1, with 10 bases in between. This CDR3 is built from 14 residues. Germline V gives CDR1 SGHTA, CDR2 FQGNSA. The genes are TRBV7-2 and TRBJ2-5, with D tentatively TRBD1 (6 bases). The sequencing sample was made of central memory CD4+ T cells from blood. This TCR derives from a woman aged 40 to 55 with type 1 diabetes. The CDR3 reads CASSSTGLQETQYF. For the CDR3, the DNA is TGTGCCAGCAGCTCGACAGGCCTCCAAGAGACCCAGTACTTC.